This T cell receptor beta chain was obtained from a study of blood T cell repertoires in COVID-19. Repertoires were generated with immunoSEQ multiplex PCR, while TCRdb's copy carries only in-frame clones and drops some. The sample has fewer than 85,000 clones, around 90% seen once. This clone was recorded only once. The source is a human donor in a cohort sampled during active COVID-19. Sequencing used peripheral blood.

The CDR3 region has the DNA TGCGCCAGCAGCTCCGGGACTAGCGGGGCGGGAGTGGGAGAGACCCAGTACTTC. Its protein product is CASSSGTSGAGVGETQYF. This chain connects TRBV5-1 to TRBJ2-5, with 13 bases matching TRBD2. The germline V gene has CDR1 SGHRS and CDR2 YFSETQ. The V segment lost 3 bases and the J segment 4 bases; nucleotides outside the gene matches: 12. This CDR3 is built from 18 residues.